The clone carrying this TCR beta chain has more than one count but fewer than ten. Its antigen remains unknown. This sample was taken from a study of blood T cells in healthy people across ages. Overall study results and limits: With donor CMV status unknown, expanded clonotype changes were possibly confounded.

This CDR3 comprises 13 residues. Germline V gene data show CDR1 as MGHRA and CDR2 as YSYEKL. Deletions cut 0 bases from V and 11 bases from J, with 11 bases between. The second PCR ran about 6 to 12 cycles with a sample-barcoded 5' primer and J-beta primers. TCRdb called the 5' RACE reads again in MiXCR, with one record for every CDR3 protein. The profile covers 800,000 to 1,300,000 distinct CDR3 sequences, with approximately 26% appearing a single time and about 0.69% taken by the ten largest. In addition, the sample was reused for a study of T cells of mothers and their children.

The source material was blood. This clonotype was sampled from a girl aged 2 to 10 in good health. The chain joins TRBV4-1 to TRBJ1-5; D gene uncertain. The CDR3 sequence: CASSQETPMAQHF. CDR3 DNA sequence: TGCGCCAGCAGCCAAGAAACTCCCATGGCCCAGCATTTT.